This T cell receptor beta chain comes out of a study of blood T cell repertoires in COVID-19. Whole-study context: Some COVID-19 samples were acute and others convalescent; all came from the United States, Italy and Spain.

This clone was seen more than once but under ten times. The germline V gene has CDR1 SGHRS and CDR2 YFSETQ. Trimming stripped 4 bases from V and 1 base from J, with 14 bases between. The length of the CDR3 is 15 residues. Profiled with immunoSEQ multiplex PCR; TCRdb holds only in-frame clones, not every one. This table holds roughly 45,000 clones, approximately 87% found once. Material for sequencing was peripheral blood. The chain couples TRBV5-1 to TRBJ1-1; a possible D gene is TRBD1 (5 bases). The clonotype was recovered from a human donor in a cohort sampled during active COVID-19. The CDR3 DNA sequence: TGCGCCAGCAGCGGACGAGTCCAGGGGAACACTGAAGCTTTCTTT. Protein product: CASSGRVQGNTEAFF.